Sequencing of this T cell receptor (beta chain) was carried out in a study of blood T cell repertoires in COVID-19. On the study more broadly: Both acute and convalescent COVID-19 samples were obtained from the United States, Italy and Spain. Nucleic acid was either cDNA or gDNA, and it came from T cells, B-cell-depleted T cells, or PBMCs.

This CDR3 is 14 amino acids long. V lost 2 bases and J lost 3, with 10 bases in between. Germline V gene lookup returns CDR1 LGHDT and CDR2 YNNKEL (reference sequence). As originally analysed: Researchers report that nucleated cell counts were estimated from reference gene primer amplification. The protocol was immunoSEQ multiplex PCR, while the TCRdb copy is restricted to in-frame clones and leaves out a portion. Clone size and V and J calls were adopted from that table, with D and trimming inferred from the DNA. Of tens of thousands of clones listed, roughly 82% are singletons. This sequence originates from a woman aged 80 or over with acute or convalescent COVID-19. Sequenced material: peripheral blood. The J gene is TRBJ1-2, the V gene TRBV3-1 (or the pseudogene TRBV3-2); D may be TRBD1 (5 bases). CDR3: CASSQSWGDYGYTF. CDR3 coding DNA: TGTGCCAGCAGCCAATCGTGGGGGGACTATGGCTACACCTTC.